What follows describes a single TCR beta chain. Its antigen is not identified. Sequencing targeted expressed TCRB transcripts, as all isolated RNA had been reverse transcribed. Clones were sequenced by immunoSEQ multiplex PCR, and TCRdb holds only the in-frame ones, with some missing. The data hold fewer than 400,000 clones, with 7% to 10% observed a single time. The record originates from a study of beta chain features in type 1 diabetes. Study-wide context: Sorted cells examined across all samples numbered roughly 100 million. Study-wide points: A moderate, significant TCRB CDR3 shortening appeared in type 1 diabetes across four CD4+ subsets.

CDR3 size: 17 residues. CDR1 is SGHTA, CDR2 FQGNSA, per germline. The ends lost 1 base at V and 3 bases at J; junction bases unmatched: 6. The TCR originated in a man aged 25 to 40 with type 1 diabetes. This chain links TRBV7-2 with TRBJ2-2; 9 bases map to TRBD1. Sequenced sample: central memory CD4+ T cells from blood. Written as DNA, the CDR3 is TGTGCCAGCAGCTTAGGGGACAGGGTCCTAGACACCGGGGAGCTGTTTTTT. Its protein product is CASSLGDRVLDTGELFF.